This T cell receptor beta chain was obtained from a study of pediatric ulcerative colitis. Study outcomes and limitations: This repertoire reflects total lymphocytes rather than subpopulations like regulatory T cells. Blood-rectal clonal overlap within each person was significantly higher in ulcerative colitis patients than controls.

During colonoscopy, one to two rectal pinch biopsies were collected. Details on this clone: The antigen remains undetermined.

The assay was run at survey level. Samples were sequenced at Survey level, maximum 500,000 reads. TCRdb's copy holds only in-frame clones and misses some; the assay was immunoSEQ multiplex PCR. This table holds around 40,000 clones, around 75% found once. The V end lost 0 bases, the J end lost 2 bases, and 13 bases lay between the germline ends. CDR1 and CDR2 from the germline V gene are SGHNT and YYREEE (reference sequence). The CDR3 consists of 16 residues. The sequence derives from a boy aged 5-17 years with severe ulcerative colitis. The sequencing input was gut tissue. The gene calls are TRBV5-4 and TRBJ2-3; no reliable D call. As DNA, the CDR3 is TGTGCCAGCAGCTTGGGAGCGAGTGGGTACACAGATACGCAGTATTTT. It specifies CASSLGASGYTDTQYF.